The T cell receptor beta chain described here comes from a study of monozygotic twins with inflammatory bowel disease. Study outcomes and limitations: Whereas healthy co-twins had higher TCRbeta diversity (inverse Simpson), IBD patients had lower diversity.

Remarks on this clonotype: Antigen: not known.

The CDR3 consists of 12 residues. CDR1 and CDR2 from the germline V gene are SGHRS and YFSETQ. Reanalyzing the 5' RACE reads, TCRdb keeps one entry per CDR3 protein, without DNA. The table lists around 230,000 distinct CDR3 sequences. Input material: blood. This receptor was obtained from a human donor with ulcerative colitis or Crohn's disease, or a healthy co-twin of an affected twin (not recorded which). The rearrangement links TRBV5-1 to TRBJ2-7; TCRdb calls TRBD1, which cannot be checked without DNA. CDR3 sequence: CASSLPGYEQYF. The full variable domain, its missing parts supplied by reference TRBV5-1 and TRBJ2-7, is KAGVTQTPRYLIKTRGQQVTLSCSPISGHRSVSWYQQTPGQGLQFLFEYFSETQRNKGNFPGRFSGRQFSNSRSEMNVSTLELGDSALYLCASSLPGYEQYFGPGTRLTVT.